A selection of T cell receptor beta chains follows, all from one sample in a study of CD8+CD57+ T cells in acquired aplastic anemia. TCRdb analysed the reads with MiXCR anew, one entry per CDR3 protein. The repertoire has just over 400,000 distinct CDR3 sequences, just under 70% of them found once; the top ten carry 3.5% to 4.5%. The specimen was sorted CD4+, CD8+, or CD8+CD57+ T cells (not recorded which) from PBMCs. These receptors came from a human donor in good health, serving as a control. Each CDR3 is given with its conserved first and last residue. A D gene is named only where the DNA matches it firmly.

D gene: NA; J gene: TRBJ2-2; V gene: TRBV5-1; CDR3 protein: CASRPLDTGELFF
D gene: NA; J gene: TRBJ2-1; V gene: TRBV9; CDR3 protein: CASSSGIPYNEQFF
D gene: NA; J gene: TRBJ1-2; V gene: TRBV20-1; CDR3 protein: CSALLEDYGYTF
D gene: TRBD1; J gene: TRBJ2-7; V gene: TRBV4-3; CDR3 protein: CASSPSRQGYEQYF
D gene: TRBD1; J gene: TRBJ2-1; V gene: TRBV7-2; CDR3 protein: CASRSGTGNYNEQFF
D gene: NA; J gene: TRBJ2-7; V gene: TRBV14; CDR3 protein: CASSHKGGEQYF
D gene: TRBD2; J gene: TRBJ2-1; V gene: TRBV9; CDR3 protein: CASSLTGGENENLF
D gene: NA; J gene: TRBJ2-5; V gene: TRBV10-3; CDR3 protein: CATREVRAGTQETQYF
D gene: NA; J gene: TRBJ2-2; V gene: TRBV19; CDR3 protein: CASSMVTVNTGELFF
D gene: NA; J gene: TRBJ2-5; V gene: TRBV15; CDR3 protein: CATSMGVQETQYF
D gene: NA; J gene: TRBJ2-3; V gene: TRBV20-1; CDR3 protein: CSARDYKQQNTDTQYF
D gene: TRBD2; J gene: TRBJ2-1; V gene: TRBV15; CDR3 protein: CATSRVTSGDYNEQFF
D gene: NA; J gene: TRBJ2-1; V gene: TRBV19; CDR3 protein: CASIGVGGRTYYNEQFF
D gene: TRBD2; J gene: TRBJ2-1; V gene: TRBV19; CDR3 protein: CASSVSSGSYNEQFF
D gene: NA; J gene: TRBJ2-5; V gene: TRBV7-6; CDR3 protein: CASSLEGTGLKTTQYF
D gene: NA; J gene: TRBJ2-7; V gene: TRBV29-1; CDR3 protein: CSVVPTGTTYEQYF
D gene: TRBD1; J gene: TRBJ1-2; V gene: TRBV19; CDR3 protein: CASTDRVIGGYTF
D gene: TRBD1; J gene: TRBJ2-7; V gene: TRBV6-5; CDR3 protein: CASSPTWTGRGELYF
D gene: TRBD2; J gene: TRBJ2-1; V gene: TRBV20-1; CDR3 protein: CSAEDGGGPYREQFF
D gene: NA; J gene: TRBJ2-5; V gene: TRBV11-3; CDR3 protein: CASSLSSAREETQYF
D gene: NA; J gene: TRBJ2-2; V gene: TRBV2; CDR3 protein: CASTTRGSGTGELFF
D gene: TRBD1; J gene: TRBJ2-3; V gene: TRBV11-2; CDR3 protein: CASSLDRTGSDTQYF
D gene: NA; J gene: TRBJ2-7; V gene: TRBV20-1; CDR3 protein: CSARVDGPYEQYF
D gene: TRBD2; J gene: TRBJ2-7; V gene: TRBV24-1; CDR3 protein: CATSPARGGHEQYF
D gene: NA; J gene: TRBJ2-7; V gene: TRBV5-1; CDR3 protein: CASSLSPQTYEQYF
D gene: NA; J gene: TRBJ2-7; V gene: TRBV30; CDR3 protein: CAWTLGGETYEQYF
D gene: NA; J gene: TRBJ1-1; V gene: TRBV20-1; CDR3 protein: CSASPNNPSGRAFF
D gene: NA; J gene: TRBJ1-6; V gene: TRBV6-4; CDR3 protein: CASSENSNSPLHF
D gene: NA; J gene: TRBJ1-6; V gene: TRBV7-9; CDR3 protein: CASSLQANYPLHF
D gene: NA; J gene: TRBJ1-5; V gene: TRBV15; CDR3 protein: CATSRIEGKYSQPQHF
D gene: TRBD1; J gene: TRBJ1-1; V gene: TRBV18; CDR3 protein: CASSPPGAGGTEAFF
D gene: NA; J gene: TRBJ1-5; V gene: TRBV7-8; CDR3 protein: CASSKLPGRVWDQPQHF
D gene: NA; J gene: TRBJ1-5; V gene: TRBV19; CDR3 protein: CASKRGGNQPQHF
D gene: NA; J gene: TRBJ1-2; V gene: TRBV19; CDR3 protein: CASSIGQLLSYGYTF
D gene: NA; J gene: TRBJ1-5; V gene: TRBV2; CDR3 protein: CASRGMSNQPQHF
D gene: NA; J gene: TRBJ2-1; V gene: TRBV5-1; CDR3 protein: CASSRRWGDEQFF
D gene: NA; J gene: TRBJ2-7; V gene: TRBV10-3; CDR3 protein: CAISNGYEQYF
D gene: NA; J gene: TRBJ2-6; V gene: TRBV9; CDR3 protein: CATSGGASGEYELTF
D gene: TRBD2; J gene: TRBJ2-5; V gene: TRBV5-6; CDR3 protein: CASSLVAGGEETQYF
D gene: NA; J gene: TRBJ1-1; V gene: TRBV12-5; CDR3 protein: CASGFGGVTEAFF
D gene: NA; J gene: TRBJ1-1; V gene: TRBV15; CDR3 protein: CATSRVLRTEAFF
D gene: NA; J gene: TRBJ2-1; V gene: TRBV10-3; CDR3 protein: CAISGTNNEQFF
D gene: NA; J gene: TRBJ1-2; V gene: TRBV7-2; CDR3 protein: CASSPDLARYSFDTF
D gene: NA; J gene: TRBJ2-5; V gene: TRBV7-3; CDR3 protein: CASSVFSRGETQYF
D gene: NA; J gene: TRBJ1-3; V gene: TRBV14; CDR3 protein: CASSQQLPGGAADF
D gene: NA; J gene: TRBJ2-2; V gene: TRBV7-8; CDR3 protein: CASSLRAGSPGELFF
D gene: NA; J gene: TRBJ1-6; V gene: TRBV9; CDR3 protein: CASSVNGQYGYTSPLHF
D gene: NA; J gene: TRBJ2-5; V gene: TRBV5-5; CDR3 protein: CASSVVVAQYF
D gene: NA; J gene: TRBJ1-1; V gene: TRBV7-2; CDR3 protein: CASGREGTEAFF
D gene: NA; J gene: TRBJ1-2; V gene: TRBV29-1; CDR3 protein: CSVLPGDAEYYF
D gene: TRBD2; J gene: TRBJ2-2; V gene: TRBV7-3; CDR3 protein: CASSLRLAFSGELFF
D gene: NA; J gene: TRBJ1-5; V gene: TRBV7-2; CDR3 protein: CASSLVVGRSNQPQHF